The 3 T cell receptor beta chains presented below share a single source sample, sequenced in a study of response to subunit inactivated influenza vaccine. TCRdb passed the RT-PCR reads through MiXCR, listing each CDR3 protein once. The table has about 310,000 distinct CDR3 sequences, less than 25% seen once. Sequencing was performed on PBMCs from blood, taken around 22 months after vaccination. Source of these receptors: a man aged 45 to 75 who received an inactivated influenza vaccine.

This clonotype was recorded many times. The chain couples TRBV12-3 or TRBV12-4 to TRBJ1-1; TRBD1 matches at 9 bases. CDR3 length: 13 amino acids. The V segment lost 5 bases and the J segment 5 bases; nucleotides outside the gene matches: 3. The CDR3 loop is CASSGTGWTEAFF. CDR3 bases: TGTGCCAGCAGTGGGACAGGGTGGACTGAAGCTTTCTTT.

This clonotype was recorded many times. The gene calls are TRBV20-1 and TRBJ1-5; D gene ambiguous. The V end lost 0 bases, the J end lost 7 bases, and 10 bases lay between the germline ends. Germline loops: CDR1 DFQATT, CDR2 SNEGSKA (reference sequence). This CDR3 is 13 amino acids long. The DNA of the CDR3 is TGCAGTGCTAGAGATGGGTTACTACAGCCCCAGCATTTT. Translating gives CSARDGLLQPQHF.

The chain couples TRBV7-6 to TRBJ1-3, with a possible D match to TRBD1 (5 bases). CDR1 and CDR2 from the germline V gene are SGHVS and FNYEAQ. Trimming left V 5 bases short and J 10 bases short, with 18 bases between. The CDR3 runs to 14 residues. The CDR3 DNA reads TGTGCCAGCAGCCTTCCGGGACGGGGGACTACCATATATTTT. Protein sequence: CASSLPGRGTTIYF.